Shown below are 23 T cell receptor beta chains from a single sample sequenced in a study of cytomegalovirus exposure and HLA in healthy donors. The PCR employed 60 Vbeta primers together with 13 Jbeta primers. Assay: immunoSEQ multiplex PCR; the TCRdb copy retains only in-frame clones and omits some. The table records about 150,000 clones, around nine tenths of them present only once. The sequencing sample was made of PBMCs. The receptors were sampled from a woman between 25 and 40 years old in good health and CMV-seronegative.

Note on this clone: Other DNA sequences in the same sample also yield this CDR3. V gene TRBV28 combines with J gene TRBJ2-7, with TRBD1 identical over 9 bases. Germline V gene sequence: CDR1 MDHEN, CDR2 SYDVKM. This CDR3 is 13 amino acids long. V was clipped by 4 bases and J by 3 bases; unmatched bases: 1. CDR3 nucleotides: TGTGCCAGCAGTTCGGGACAGGGCTACGAGCAGTACTTC. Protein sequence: CASSSGQGYEQYF.

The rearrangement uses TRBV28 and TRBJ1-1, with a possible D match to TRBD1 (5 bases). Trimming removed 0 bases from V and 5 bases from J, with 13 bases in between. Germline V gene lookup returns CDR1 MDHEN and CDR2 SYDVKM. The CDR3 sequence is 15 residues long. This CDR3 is CASSLWGGGLTEAFF. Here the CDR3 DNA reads TGTGCCAGCAGTTTATGGGGCGGGGGGTTGACTGAAGCTTTCTTT.

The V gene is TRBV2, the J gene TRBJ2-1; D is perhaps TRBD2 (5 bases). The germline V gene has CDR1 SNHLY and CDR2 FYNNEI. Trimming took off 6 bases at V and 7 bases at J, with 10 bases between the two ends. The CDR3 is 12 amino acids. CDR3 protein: CASSLSDNEQFF. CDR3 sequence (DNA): TGTGCCAGCAGCCTTAGCGATAATGAGCAGTTCTTC.

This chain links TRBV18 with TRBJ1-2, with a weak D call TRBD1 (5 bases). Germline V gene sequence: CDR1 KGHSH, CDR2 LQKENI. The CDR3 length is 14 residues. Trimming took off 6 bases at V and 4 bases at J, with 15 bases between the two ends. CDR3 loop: CASSPGRGSYGYTF. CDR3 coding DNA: TGTGCCAGCTCCCCAGGGAGGGGAAGCTATGGCTACACCTTC.

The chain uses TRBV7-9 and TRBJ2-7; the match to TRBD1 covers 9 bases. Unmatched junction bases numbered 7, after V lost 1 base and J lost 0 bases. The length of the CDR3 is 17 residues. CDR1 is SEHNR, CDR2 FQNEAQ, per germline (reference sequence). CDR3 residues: CASSLGTGEGPSYEQYF. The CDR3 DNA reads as TGTGCCAGCAGCTTAGGGACAGGGGAGGGCCCCTCCTACGAGCAGTACTTC.

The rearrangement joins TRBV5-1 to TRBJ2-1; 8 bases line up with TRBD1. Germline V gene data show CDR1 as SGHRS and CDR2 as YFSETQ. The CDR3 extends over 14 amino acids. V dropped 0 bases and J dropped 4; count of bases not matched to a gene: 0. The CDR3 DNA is TGCGCCAGCAGCTTGGGGACAGGGTACAATGAGCAGTTCTTC. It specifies CASSLGTGYNEQFF. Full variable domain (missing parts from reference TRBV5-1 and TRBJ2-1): KAGVTQTPRYLIKTRGQQVTLSCSPISGHRSVSWYQQTPGQGLQFLFEYFSETQRNKGNFPGRFSGRQFSNSRSEMNVSTLELGDSALYLCASSLGTGYNEQFFGPGTRLTVL.

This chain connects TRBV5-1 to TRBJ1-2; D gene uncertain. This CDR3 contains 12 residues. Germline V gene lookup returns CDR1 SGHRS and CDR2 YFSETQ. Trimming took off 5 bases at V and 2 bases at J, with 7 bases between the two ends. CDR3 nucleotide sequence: TGCGCCAGCAGTCCGAGGAACTATGGCTACACCTTC. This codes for CASSPRNYGYTF.

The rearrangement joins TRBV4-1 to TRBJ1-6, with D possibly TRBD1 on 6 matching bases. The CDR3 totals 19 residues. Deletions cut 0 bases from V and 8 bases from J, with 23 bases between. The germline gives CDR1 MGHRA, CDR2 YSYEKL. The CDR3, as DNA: TGCGCCAGCAGCCAAGAGGGGGCTTTGCGGGGGCTAGGGTATTCACCCCTCCACTTT. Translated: CASSQEGALRGLGYSPLHF.

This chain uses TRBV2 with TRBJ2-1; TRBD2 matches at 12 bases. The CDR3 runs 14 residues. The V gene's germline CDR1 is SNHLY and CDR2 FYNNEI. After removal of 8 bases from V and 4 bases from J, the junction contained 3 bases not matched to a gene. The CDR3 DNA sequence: TGTGCCAGCTGGACTAGCGGGATTTACAATGAGCAGTTCTTC. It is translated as CASWTSGIYNEQFF.

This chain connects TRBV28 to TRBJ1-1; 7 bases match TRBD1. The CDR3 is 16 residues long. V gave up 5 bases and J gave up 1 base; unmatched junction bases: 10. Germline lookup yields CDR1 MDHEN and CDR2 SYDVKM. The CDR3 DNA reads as TGTGCCAGCAGTCAACCACGACAGGGTAGGAACACTGAAGCTTTCTTT. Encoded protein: CASSQPRQGRNTEAFF.

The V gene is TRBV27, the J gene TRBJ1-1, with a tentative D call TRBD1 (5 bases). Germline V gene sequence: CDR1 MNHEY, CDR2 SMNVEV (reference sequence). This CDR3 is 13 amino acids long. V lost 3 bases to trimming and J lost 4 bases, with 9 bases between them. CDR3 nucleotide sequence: TGTGCCAGCAGTTTTAGTCAGGGCACTGAAGCTTTCTTT. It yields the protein CASSFSQGTEAFF.

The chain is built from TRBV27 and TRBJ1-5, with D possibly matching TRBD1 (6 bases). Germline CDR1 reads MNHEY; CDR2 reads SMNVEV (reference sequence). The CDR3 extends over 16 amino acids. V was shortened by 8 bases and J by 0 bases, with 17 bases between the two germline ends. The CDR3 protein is CASCQGRGYSNQPQHF. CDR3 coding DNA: TGTGCCAGCTGCCAGGGAAGGGGGTATAGCAATCAGCCCCAGCATTTT.

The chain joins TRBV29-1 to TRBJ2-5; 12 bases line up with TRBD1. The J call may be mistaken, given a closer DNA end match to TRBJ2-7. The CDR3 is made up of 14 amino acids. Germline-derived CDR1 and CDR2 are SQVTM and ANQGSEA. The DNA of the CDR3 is TGCAGCGTCGCGGGACAGGGGGCAGCCTACGAGCAGTACTTC. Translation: CSVAGQGAAYEQYF.

The CDR3 region has the DNA TGTGCCAGCAGTTTCGAAAGAGACACTGAAGCTTTCTTT. Translating gives CASSFERDTEAFF. The chain couples TRBV2 to TRBJ1-1; D unresolved. The CDR3 loop spans 13 amino acids. Germline V gene lookup returns CDR1 SNHLY and CDR2 FYNNEI. V was shortened by 5 bases and J by 3 bases, with 10 bases between the two germline ends. The entire variable domain, with the rest obtained from reference TRBV2 and TRBJ1-1, is as follows: EPEVTQTPSHQVTQMGQEVILRCVPISNHLYFYWYRQILGQKVEFLVSFYNNEISEKSEIFDDQFSVERPDGSNFTLKIRSTKLEDSAMYFCASSFERDTEAFFGQGTRLTVV.

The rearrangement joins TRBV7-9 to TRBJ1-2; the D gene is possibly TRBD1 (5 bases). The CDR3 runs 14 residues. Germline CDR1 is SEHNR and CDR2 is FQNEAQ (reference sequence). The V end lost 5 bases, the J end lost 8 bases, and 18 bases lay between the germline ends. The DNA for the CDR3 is TGTGCCAGCAGCGCCGTGTATGACAGTGTGGGCTACACCTTC. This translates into CASSAVYDSVGYTF.

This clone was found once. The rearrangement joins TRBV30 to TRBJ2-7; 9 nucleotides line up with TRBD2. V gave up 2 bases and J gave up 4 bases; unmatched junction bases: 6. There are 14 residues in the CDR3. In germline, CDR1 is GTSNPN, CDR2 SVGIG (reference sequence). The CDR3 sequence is CAWSRLAGMYEQYF. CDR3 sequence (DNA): TGTGCCTGGAGTCGGCTAGCGGGAATGTACGAGCAGTACTTC.

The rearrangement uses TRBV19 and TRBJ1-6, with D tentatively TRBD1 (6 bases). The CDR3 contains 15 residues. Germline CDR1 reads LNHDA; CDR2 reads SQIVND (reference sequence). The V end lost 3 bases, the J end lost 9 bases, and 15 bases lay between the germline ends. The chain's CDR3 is CASSILTGIGSPLHF. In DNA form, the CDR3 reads TGTGCCAGTAGTATTCTCACAGGGATCGGTTCACCCCTCCACTTT.

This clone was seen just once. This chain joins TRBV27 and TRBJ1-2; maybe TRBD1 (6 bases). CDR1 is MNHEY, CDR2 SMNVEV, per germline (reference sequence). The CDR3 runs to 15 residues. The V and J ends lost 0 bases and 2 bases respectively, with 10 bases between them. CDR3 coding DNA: TGTGCCAGCAGTTTATCGGGGCAGGGGAACTATGGCTACACCTTC. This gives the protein CASSLSGQGNYGYTF.

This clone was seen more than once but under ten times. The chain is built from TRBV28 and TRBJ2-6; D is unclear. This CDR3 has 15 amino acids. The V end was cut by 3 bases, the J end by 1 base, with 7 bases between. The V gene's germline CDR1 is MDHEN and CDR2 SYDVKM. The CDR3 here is CASSLPGSGANVLTF. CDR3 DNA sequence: TGTGCCAGCAGTTTGCCGGGTTCTGGGGCCAACGTCCTGACTTTC.

The CDR3 loop is CASSPGDSFYGYTF. CDR3 in DNA: TGTGCCAGCAGCCCCGGGGACAGCTTCTATGGCTACACCTTC. The V call is TRBV11-2, the J call TRBJ1-2; 7 bases are shared with TRBD1. Germline values: CDR1 SGHAT, CDR2 FQNNGV. This CDR3 region has 14 residues. Trimming removed 5 bases from V and 4 bases from J; junction bases left unmatched: 7.

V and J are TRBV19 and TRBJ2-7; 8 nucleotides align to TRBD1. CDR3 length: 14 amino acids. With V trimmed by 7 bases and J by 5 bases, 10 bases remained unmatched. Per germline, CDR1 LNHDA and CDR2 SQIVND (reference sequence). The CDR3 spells CASTGRDRPHEQYF. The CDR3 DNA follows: TGTGCCAGTACCGGACGGGACAGGCCCCACGAGCAGTACTTC.

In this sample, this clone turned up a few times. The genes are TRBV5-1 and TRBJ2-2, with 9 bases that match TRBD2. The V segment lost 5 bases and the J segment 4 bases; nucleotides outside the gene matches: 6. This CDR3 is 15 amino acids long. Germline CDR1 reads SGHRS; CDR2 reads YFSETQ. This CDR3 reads CASSGLAFITGELFF. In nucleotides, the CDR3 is TGCGCCAGCAGTGGACTAGCGTTTATCACCGGGGAGCTGTTTTTT.

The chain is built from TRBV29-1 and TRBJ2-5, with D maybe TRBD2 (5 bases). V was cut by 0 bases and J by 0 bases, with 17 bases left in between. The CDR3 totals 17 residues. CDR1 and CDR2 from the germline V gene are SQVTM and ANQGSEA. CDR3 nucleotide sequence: TGCAGCGTTGAAGATCGCCCCTCCTCGGGGTACCAAGAGACCCAGTACTTC. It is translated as CSVEDRPSSGYQETQYF.